This entry lists 3 T cell receptor beta chains sequenced from one sample in a study of blood T cell repertoires in COVID-19. Measured with immunoSEQ multiplex PCR; TCRdb has only the in-frame clones, and not every one. The table shows some 45,000 clones, with approximately 80% occurring only once. The sequenced sample was peripheral blood. The receptor set was obtained from a woman in her fifties or sixties with acute or convalescent COVID-19.

The V and J genes are TRBV9 and TRBJ1-1; 7 bases are shared with TRBD1. CDR1 is SGDLS and CDR2 is YYNGEE in the germline V gene. With V trimmed by 4 bases and J by 8 bases, 5 bases remained unmatched. The CDR3 is 12 residues long. CDR3 nucleotides: TGTGCCAGCAGCCCCCAGGGGGGAGAAGCTTTCTTT. This gives the protein CASSPQGGEAFF.

CDR3 nucleotides: TGTGCCAGCGGAATCGGCGGGGGCACGGTCACCCAGTACTTC. Protein: CASGIGGGTVTQYF. The chain is built from TRBV2 and TRBJ2-5; perhaps TRBD2 as D (7 bases). V lost 8 bases and J lost 8, with 21 bases in between. This CDR3 comprises 14 residues. Germline lookup yields CDR1 SNHLY and CDR2 FYNNEI.

The chain couples TRBV6-5 to TRBJ1-1; the D gene is possibly TRBD1 (5 bases). Per the germline V gene, CDR1 is MNHEY and CDR2 is SVGAGI. There are 11 residues in the CDR3. The germline V and J ends were trimmed by 7 bases and 10 bases, with 13 bases remaining between them. CDR3 coding DNA: TGTGCCAGCAACTACGGGGGGTTAGCTTTCTTT. Encoded protein: CASNYGGLAFF.